This passage covers 26 T cell receptor beta chains from one sample sequenced in a study of shared clonotypes between healthy human individuals. CD8 cells classed as naive were CD45RO-negative and positively selected for CCR7, excluding terminally differentiated effector memory CD45RA+ cells. The repertoire was sequenced with immunoSEQ multiplex PCR; TCRdb's copy has only in-frame clones and lacks some. The table shows approximately 840,000 clones, with just over 95% occurring only once. The sequenced sample consisted of naive CD8+ T cells sorted from blood. Receptor source: a man younger than 45 in good health.

This chain links TRBV10-3 with TRBJ2-3, with a weak D call TRBD2 (5 bases). The CDR3 is made up of 14 amino acids. Germline CDR1 reads ENHRY; CDR2 reads SYGVKD. The V end lost 4 bases, the J end lost 5 bases, and 13 bases lay between the germline ends. The CDR3 nucleotides are TGTGCCATCAGTGGGGGAGAGATGCGAGATACGCAGTATTTT. Amino acids: CAISGGEMRDTQYF.

V usage is TRBV7-2 and J usage is TRBJ1-1; D gene uncertain. V was pared by 5 bases and J by 6 bases, with 13 bases between. This CDR3 is built from 13 residues. Germline V CDR1 and CDR2: SGHTA, FQGNSA. For the CDR3, the DNA is TGTGCCAGCAGCCCTGTAGAAACGGCTGAAGCTTTCTTT. This sequence encodes CASSPVETAEAFF.

This clone was detected once. The chain links TRBV2 to TRBJ1-5; no clear D gene. Germline CDR1 reads SNHLY; CDR2 reads FYNNEI. Trimming removed 8 bases at V and 2 bases at J, with 13 bases between. The CDR3 contains 14 residues. CDR3 sequence: CASRSGLGNQPQHF. The CDR3 DNA follows: TGTGCCAGCCGCTCCGGGCTGGGCAATCAGCCCCAGCATTTT.

This clone came up a few times. The chain couples TRBV11-1 to TRBJ2-7; 7 bases match TRBD1. The CDR3 covers 16 residues. Germline-derived CDR1 and CDR2 are SGHAT and FQDESV (reference sequence). The V segment lost 1 base and the J segment 2 bases; nucleotides outside the gene matches: 8. CDR3 in amino acids: CASSLVRDSEAYEQYF. CDR3 sequence (DNA): TGTGCCAGCAGCTTAGTCCGGGACAGTGAAGCCTACGAGCAGTACTTC.

This clone was observed once. For the CDR3, the DNA is TGTGCCATCAGTGAGGGGAGTAGCGGGACCTACGAGCAGTACTTC. Translation gives CAISEGSSGTYEQYF. J is TRBJ2-7 and V is TRBV10-3, with 8 bases fitting TRBD2. The CDR3 length is 15 residues. V shed 2 bases, J shed 2 bases, and the junction held 5 bases outside the gene matches. Germline assignment: CDR1 ENHRY and CDR2 SYGVKD.

The chain joins TRBV5-1 to TRBJ2-5, with TRBD1 matching over 7 bases. The germline CDR1 and CDR2 sequences are SGHRS and YFSETQ. This CDR3 is 17 amino acids long. With V trimmed by 0 bases and J by 2 bases, 10 bases remained unmatched. The CDR3, as DNA: TGCGCCAGCAGCTTGGCTTTCCCGGGACAGCGACAAGAGACCCAGTACTTC. It specifies CASSLAFPGQRQETQYF. Filled out from reference TRBV5-1 and TRBJ2-5, the complete variable domain reads KAGVTQTPRYLIKTRGQQVTLSCSPISGHRSVSWYQQTPGQGLQFLFEYFSETQRNKGNFPGRFSGRQFSNSRSEMNVSTLELGDSALYLCASSLAFPGQRQETQYFGPGTRLLVL.

V and J are TRBV11-2 and TRBJ2-3; 7 nucleotides line up with TRBD2. CDR1 is SGHAT, CDR2 FQNNGV, per germline. V shed 3 bases and J 1 base; nucleotides not matched to a gene: 7. The CDR3 runs 16 residues. The CDR3 spells CASSFPAGEGTDTQYF. Written as DNA, the CDR3 is TGTGCCAGCAGCTTTCCCGCGGGAGAGGGCACAGATACGCAGTATTTT.

This clone was counted a single time. The chain is built from TRBV12-5 and TRBJ1-2, with D uncertain. Germline V gene lookup returns CDR1 LGHNT and CDR2 FRNRAP. There are 13 residues in the CDR3. With 5 bases removed from V and 7 bases from J, the gap between germline ends came to 14 bases. The CDR3 loop reads CASGPGRAGGYTF. CDR3 nucleotides: TGTGCTAGTGGTCCGGGGAGAGCGGGTGGCTACACCTTC. Looking up the rest from reference TRBV12-5 and TRBJ1-2 gives the full variable domain: DARVTQTPRHKVTEMGQEVTMRCQPILGHNTVFWYRQTMMQGLELLAYFRNRAPLDDSGMPKDRFSAEMPDATLATLKIQPSEPRDSAVYFCASGPGRAGGYTFGSGTRLTVV.

This rearrangement joins TRBV5-4 to TRBJ2-7; D is ambiguous. V lost 0 bases, J lost 4 bases, and 11 bases lay in between. CDR3 length: 14 residues. Germline V gene lookup returns CDR1 SGHNT and CDR2 YYREEE (reference sequence). The CDR3, as DNA: TGTGCCAGCAGCTTGGGGAGTGGTGGGTACGAGCAGTACTTC. Protein: CASSLGSGGYEQYF.

The chain joins TRBV5-4 to TRBJ2-7; D remains ambiguous. Trimming shortened V by 0 bases and J by 2 bases, and 6 bases separated the two germline ends. The CDR3 covers 13 residues. CDR1 SGHNT and CDR2 YYREEE come from the germline V gene (reference sequence). The CDR3, as DNA: TGTGCCAGCAGCTTGGACACCACCTACGAGCAGTACTTC. Encoded protein: CASSLDTTYEQYF.

The chain employs TRBV5-6 and TRBJ2-7; 8 bases map to TRBD1. Germline CDR1 reads SGHDT; CDR2 reads YYEEEE. CDR3 length: 15 residues. The J segment lost 0 bases and the V segment lost 4 bases, leaving 6 bases of the junction unmatched. CDR3 protein: CASSLGTGVSYEQYF. In DNA, the CDR3 is TGTGCCAGCAGCCTAGGGACAGGTGTCTCCTACGAGCAGTACTTC.

Concerning this clone itself: Other DNA sequences from this sample encode an identical CDR3 as well. The rearrangement uses TRBV9 and TRBJ2-7; TRBD2 agrees at 7 bases. From germline, CDR1 is SGDLS and CDR2 YYNGEE. Trimming at V came to 0 bases and at J to 3 bases, leaving 3 bases not matched to a gene. There are 14 residues in the CDR3. The CDR3 DNA reads TGTGCCAGCAGCGTAGTTGCGGGAGACTACGAGCAGTACTTC. The encoded protein is CASSVVAGDYEQYF.

The chain combines TRBV28 with TRBJ2-7; D remains ambiguous. The CDR3 has 14 residues. Trimming stripped 4 bases from V and 0 bases from J, with 10 bases between. Germline lookup yields CDR1 MDHEN and CDR2 SYDVKM. This chain's CDR3 is CASSSNAASYEQYF. The CDR3 DNA sequence: TGTGCCAGCAGTTCCAACGCCGCCTCCTACGAGCAGTACTTC.

Turning to this clone: This sample includes further DNA sequences coding for the same CDR3. The rearrangement joins TRBV27 to TRBJ2-7; 8 bases fit TRBD1. V was pared by 0 bases and J by 2 bases, with 3 bases of the junction left unmatched. The CDR3 runs 15 residues. CDR1 MNHEY and CDR2 SMNVEV come from the germline V gene (reference sequence). The CDR3 nucleotides read TGTGCCAGCAGTTTATCCGGACAGGGCCCCTACGAGCAGTACTTC. It codes for CASSLSGQGPYEQYF.

The rearrangement links TRBV4-1 to TRBJ1-2; D not resolved. CDR3 length: 14 residues. V shed 1 base and J shed 4 bases, with 10 bases lying between them. Germline-derived CDR1 and CDR2 are MGHRA and YSYEKL. This chain's CDR3 is CASSQASYLYGYTF. CDR3 bases: TGCGCCAGCAGCCAAGCCAGCTACCTCTATGGCTACACCTTC.

The chain is built from TRBV5-1 and TRBJ2-7; TRBD1 matches at 10 bases. CDR1 and CDR2 from the germline V gene are SGHRS and YFSETQ. V gave up 3 bases and J gave up 4 bases; unmatched junction bases: 7. This CDR3 region has 15 residues. For the CDR3, the DNA is TGCGCCAGCAGCTATGGACAGGGGGTGAGTTACGAGCAGTACTTC. Translated: CASSYGQGVSYEQYF.

The chain links TRBV4-3 to TRBJ1-2, with 9 bases that match TRBD1. This CDR3 contains 17 residues. Germline values: CDR1 LGHNA, CDR2 YSLEER. The J segment lost 4 bases and the V segment lost 0 bases, leaving 9 bases of the junction unmatched. CDR3 in DNA: TGCGCCAGCAGCCAAGATTTTAAGGAACAGGGGGCCTATGGCTACACCTTC. It encodes CASSQDFKEQGAYGYTF.

V and J are TRBV1 and TRBJ2-7; the table names TRBD1, a call not compared with the DNA. TRBV1 is tagged as a pseudogene. CDR3 length equals 13 residues. CDR3 DNA sequence: TGCACCAGCAGGCAAGCCGGGACATCCGAGCAGTACTTC. It is translated as CTSRQAGTSEQYF.

The chain uses TRBV13 and TRBJ1-2; perhaps TRBD1 as D (6 bases). This CDR3 has 13 residues. With 5 bases removed from V and 2 bases from J, the gap between germline ends came to 9 bases. Germline CDR1 is PRHDT and CDR2 is FYEKMQ (reference sequence). The CDR3 reads CASSMDSNYGYTF. The CDR3 DNA follows: TGTGCCAGCAGCATGGACAGCAACTATGGCTACACCTTC.

The gene calls are TRBV4-1 and TRBJ2-2; the D gene could be TRBD1 or TRBD2 (5 bases each). CDR3 length equals 14 residues. Trimming took 2 bases from V and 6 from J, leaving 10 bases between them. The germline gives CDR1 MGHRA, CDR2 YSYEKL. CDR3 nucleotide sequence: TGCGCCAGCAGCCAACTGCAGGGAGCCGGGGAGCTGTTTTTT. Protein sequence: CASSQLQGAGELFF.

The J gene is TRBJ2-5, the V gene TRBV5-6, with D possibly matching TRBD1 (5 bases). The germline gives CDR1 SGHDT, CDR2 YYEEEE. The V and J ends lost 2 bases and 5 bases respectively, with 13 bases between them. The CDR3 has 14 amino acids. Here the CDR3 DNA reads TGTGCCAGCAGCTTTCTCAGGGTATGGGAGACCCAGTACTTC. The encoded protein is CASSFLRVWETQYF.

The chain has TRBV7-6 and TRBJ2-1, with D maybe TRBD2 (6 bases). The CDR3 covers 12 residues. With 2 bases removed from V and 8 bases from J, the gap between germline ends came to 7 bases. Germline assignment: CDR1 SGHVS and CDR2 FNYEAQ. The CDR3: CASSLRRDEQFF. CDR3 nucleotide sequence: TGTGCCAGCAGCTTAAGGAGGGATGAGCAGTTCTTC. The full variable domain, its missing parts supplied by reference TRBV7-6 and TRBJ2-1, is GAGVSQSPRYKVTKRGQDVALRCDPISGHVSLYWYRQALGQGPEFLTYFNYEAQQDKSGLPNDRFSAERPEGSISTLTIQRTEQRDSAMYRCASSLRRDEQFFGPGTRLTVL.

The chain links TRBV11-2 to TRBJ2-1; no firm D call. V was clipped by 3 bases and J by 4 bases, with 7 bases between them. Germline assignment: CDR1 SGHAT and CDR2 FQNNGV. The CDR3 length is 13 residues. The CDR3, as DNA: TGTGCCAGCAGCTTTCCCCAATACAATGAGCAGTTCTTC. Translated, it gives CASSFPQYNEQFF.

The chain combines TRBV7-9 with TRBJ2-7, with a weak D call TRBD1 (6 bases). The V and J ends lost 9 bases and 1 base respectively, with 13 bases between them. CDR3 size: 13 residues. From germline, CDR1 is SEHNR and CDR2 FQNEAQ (reference sequence). The CDR3 DNA follows: TGTGCCAGTAAACAGGGAACGTCCTACGAGCAGTACTTC. Translating gives CASKQGTSYEQYF.

This sequence joins TRBV29-1 and TRBJ2-1; 9 bases map to TRBD1. In germline, CDR1 is SQVTM, CDR2 ANQGSEA. Trimming removed 0 bases from V and 2 bases from J; junction bases left unmatched: 5. This CDR3 region has 16 residues. The CDR3: CSVEERWTGAYNEQFF. The DNA for the CDR3 is TGCAGCGTTGAAGAGAGATGGACAGGGGCCTACAATGAGCAGTTCTTC.

This rearrangement joins TRBV27 to TRBJ1-5; a possible D gene is TRBD1 (5 bases). CDR3 length: 14 residues. The germline V gene encodes CDR1 MNHEY and CDR2 SMNVEV (reference sequence). Trimming stripped 5 bases from V and 7 bases from J, with 15 bases between. This CDR3 reads CASSLTPGTQPQHF. CDR3 coding DNA: TGTGCCAGCAGTCTTACCCCAGGGACCCAGCCCCAGCATTTT.